This TCR beta chain was observed in a study of vaccination and CD4 T cells after COVID-19. Concerning this clonotype: Its antigen is still unknown. At one boundary the junction diverges from the germline segment, which might be a read error.

An Oncomine TCR Beta short-read assay was used to sequence the DNA from cultured CD4+ T cells. One entry per CDR3 protein, called by TCRdb with MiXCR from the PCR reads. The sample includes over 15,000 distinct CDR3 sequences, approximately 39% of them seen just once. Specified treatment: roughly 11-day PBMC culture with coronavirus spike peptide pools or control peptides (ViraFEST assay). The sequencing used CD4+ T cells from blood, cultured in vitro, collected before SARS-CoV-2 vaccination. The receptor comes from a human donor who had recovered from COVID-19.

CDR3 in amino acids: CCAGGQGHFDGYTF. CDR3 DNA: TGCTGTGCGGGCGGACAGGGGCACTTTGATGGCTACACCTTC. V usage is TRBV20-1 and J usage is TRBJ1-2; TRBD1 matches 9 bases. Germline CDR1 reads DFQATT; CDR2 reads SNEGSKA (reference sequence). The CDR3 contains 14 residues.